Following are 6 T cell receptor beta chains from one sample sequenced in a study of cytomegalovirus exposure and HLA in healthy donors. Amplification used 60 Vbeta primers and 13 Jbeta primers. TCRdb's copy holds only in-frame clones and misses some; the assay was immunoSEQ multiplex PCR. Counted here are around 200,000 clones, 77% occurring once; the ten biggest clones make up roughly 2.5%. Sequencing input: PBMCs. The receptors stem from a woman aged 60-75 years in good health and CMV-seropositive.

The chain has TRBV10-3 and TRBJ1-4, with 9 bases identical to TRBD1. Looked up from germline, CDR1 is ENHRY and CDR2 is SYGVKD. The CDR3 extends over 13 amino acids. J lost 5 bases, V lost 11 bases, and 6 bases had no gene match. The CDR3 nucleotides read TGTGCCTCAAACAGGGGGCTGAATGAAAAACTGTTTTTT. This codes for CASNRGLNEKLFF.

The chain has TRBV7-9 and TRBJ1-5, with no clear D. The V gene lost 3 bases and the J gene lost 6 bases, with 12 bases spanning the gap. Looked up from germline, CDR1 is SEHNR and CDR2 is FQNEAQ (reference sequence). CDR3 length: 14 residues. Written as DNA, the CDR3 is TGTGCCAGCAGCTTTGGCGGAGAAGTTCAGCCCCAGCATTTT. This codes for CASSFGGEVQPQHF.

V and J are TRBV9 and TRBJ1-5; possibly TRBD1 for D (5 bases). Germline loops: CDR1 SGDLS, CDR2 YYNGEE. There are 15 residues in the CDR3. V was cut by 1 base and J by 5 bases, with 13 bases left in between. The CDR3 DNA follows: TGTGCCAGCAGCGTAAACATGGGGGGGGATCAGCCCCAGCATTTT. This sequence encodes CASSVNMGGDQPQHF.

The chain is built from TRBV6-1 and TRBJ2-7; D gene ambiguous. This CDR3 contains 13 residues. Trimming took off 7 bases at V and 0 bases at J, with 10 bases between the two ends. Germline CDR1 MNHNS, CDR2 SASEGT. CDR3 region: CASTSGHSYEQYF. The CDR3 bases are TGTGCCAGCACGTCTGGGCACTCCTACGAGCAGTACTTC.

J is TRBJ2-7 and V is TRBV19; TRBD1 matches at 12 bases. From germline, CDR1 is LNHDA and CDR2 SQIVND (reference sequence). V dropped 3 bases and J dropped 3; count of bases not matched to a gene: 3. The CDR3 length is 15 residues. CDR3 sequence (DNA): TGTGCCAGTAGTATCGGGACAGGGGGCTTCTACGAGCAGTACTTC. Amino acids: CASSIGTGGFYEQYF.

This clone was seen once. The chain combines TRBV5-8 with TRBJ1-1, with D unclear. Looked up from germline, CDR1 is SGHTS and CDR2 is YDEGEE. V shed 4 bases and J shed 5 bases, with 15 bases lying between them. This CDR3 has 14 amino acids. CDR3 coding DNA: TGTGCCAGCAGCCAGTTGAAGCGGGAGACTGAAGCTTTCTTT. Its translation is CASSQLKRETEAFF.